Reported below is one T cell receptor (beta chain). Its antigen remains unidentified. Germline CDR1 and CDR2: SGHTA and FQGNSA. The germline V and J ends were trimmed by 2 bases and 5 bases, with 16 bases remaining between them. The CDR3 spans 16 residues. The sample belongs to a study of T cell responses to AZD1222 COVID-19 vaccine. General study findings and limits: Spike-specific TCR breadth and depth grew following two AZD1222 doses. Along spike, vaccine-associated CD4 TCRs were found throughout, with dominance at 160-218 and 743-854. Seropositive at baseline were only five or six AZD1222 recipients. It was only after the peak T cell response that any repertoires were sampled.

Generated by immunoSEQ multiplex PCR, the TCRdb table keeps only in-frame clones and is missing some. This sample carries more than 150,000 clones, roughly nine tenths of them seen once, and the ten largest clones take 6.9%. The sample in question was peripheral blood, obtained after recovery from COVID-19. The origin of this receptor is an adult who had recovered from COVID-19. The chain links TRBV7-2 to TRBJ1-5; tentatively, D is TRBD1 (5 bases). For the CDR3, the DNA is TGTGCCAGCAGCTTAAGACCCCAGGGAGGGGATCAGCCCCAGCATTTT. It is translated as CASSLRPQGGDQPQHF.